This passage covers 9 T cell receptor beta chains from one sample sequenced in a study of cytomegalovirus exposure and HLA in healthy donors. PCR amplification relied on 60 Vbeta primers (plus 13 Jbeta primers). Assay: immunoSEQ multiplex PCR; the TCRdb copy retains only in-frame clones and omits some. This sample yields approximately 150,000 clones, of which more than 60% are seen a single time; 3% to 3.5% belongs to the top ten. What was sequenced was PBMCs. These receptors were obtained from a man aged 40-49 years in good health and CMV-seronegative.

The V gene is TRBV5-6, the J gene TRBJ2-7; 9 bases match TRBD1. The ends lost 2 bases at V and 3 bases at J; junction bases unmatched: 6. This CDR3 region has 15 residues. Germline values: CDR1 SGHDT, CDR2 YYEEEE. CDR3 loop: CASSFRPGQGYEQYF. The CDR3 DNA reads TGTGCCAGCAGCTTTCGACCGGGACAGGGCTACGAGCAGTACTTC.

The J gene is TRBJ2-7, the V gene TRBV27, with a possible D match to TRBD2 (6 bases). Trimming cost V 6 bases and J 3 bases, with 18 bases left between them. Germline V CDR1 and CDR2: MNHEY, SMNVEV (reference sequence). CDR3 length: 15 amino acids. The CDR3: CASSARRGPFYEQYF. As DNA, the CDR3 is TGTGCCAGCAGCGCCCGGCGGGGACCTTTCTACGAGCAGTACTTC.

The J gene is TRBJ2-5, the V gene TRBV9; 7 bases map to TRBD1. Germline lookup yields CDR1 SGDLS and CDR2 YYNGEE. The CDR3 spans 13 residues. V was pared by 0 bases and J by 4 bases, with 0 bases of the junction left unmatched. CDR3 nucleotide sequence: TGTGCCAGCAGCGTAGACAGGGGAGAGACCCAGTACTTC. Its protein is CASSVDRGETQYF.

V is TRBV4-1 and J is TRBJ2-6, with a weak D call TRBD2 (6 bases). Per the germline V gene, CDR1 is MGHRA and CDR2 is YSYEKL. Deletions cut 0 bases from V and 2 bases from J, with 11 bases between. The CDR3 is 17 amino acids. The CDR3 nucleotides are TGCGCCAGCAGCCAAGAGGGAGGATTGACTGGGGCCAACGTCCTGACTTTC. It specifies CASSQEGGLTGANVLTF.

The V and J genes are TRBV5-1 and TRBJ2-7; D is undetermined. The length of the CDR3 is 13 residues. Germline values: CDR1 SGHRS, CDR2 YFSETQ. Trimming shortened V by 5 bases and J by 0 bases, and 9 bases separated the two germline ends. CDR3 bases: TGCGCCAGCAGTCCGTCTAGCTCCTACGAGCAGTACTTC. Translating gives CASSPSSSYEQYF.

This chain links TRBV4-1 with TRBJ1-1; 8 bases agree with TRBD1. CDR1 MGHRA and CDR2 YSYEKL come from the germline V gene. Germline trimming cut 4 bases from V and 6 bases from J; bases unmatched to any gene: 10. This CDR3 comprises 15 residues. This CDR3 reads CASSPQDREGPEAFF. CDR3 bases: TGCGCCAGCAGCCCCCAGGACAGGGAAGGCCCTGAAGCTTTCTTT.

This rearrangement joins TRBV6-5 to TRBJ2-5, with TRBD2 as a possible D gene (5 bases). Near its end, the DNA agrees better with TRBJ2-7, so the J call may be wrong. The CDR3 sequence is 16 residues long. Germline V gene sequence: CDR1 MNHEY, CDR2 SVGAGI. The CDR3: CASSYSSRGRSYEQYF. In nucleotides, the CDR3 is TGTGCCAGCAGTTACTCGAGCCGGGGTCGCTCCTACGAGCAGTACTTC.

The chain joins TRBV7-2 to TRBJ2-3; D is possibly TRBD2 (5 bases). V dropped 1 base and J dropped 5 bases, with 13 bases sitting between them. This CDR3 has 15 amino acids. Germline CDR1 reads SGHTA; CDR2 reads FQGNSA. The CDR3 bases are TGTGCCAGCAGCTTAGATCGCCTAGCATTAGATACGCAGTATTTT. Translation gives CASSLDRLALDTQYF.

The chain links TRBV9 to TRBJ2-1, with TRBD1 identical over 8 bases. The CDR3 consists of 14 residues. V gave up 0 bases and J gave up 8 bases; unmatched junction bases: 4. Germline CDR1 and CDR2: SGDLS and YYNGEE. The CDR3 sequence: CASSVGTGGDEQFF. In nucleotides, the CDR3 is TGTGCCAGCAGCGTAGGAACAGGGGGTGATGAGCAGTTCTTC.